This is a list of T cell receptor beta chains from one sample in a study of shared clonotypes between healthy human individuals. The repertoire was sequenced with immunoSEQ multiplex PCR; TCRdb's copy has only in-frame clones and lacks some. The sample carries approximately 1,000,000 clones, 75% to 80% recorded once. The sequenced sample was memory CD4+ T cells from PBMCs. These receptors were obtained from a young man in good health. Some clones in this sample may be carry-over from other donors' samples. Each CDR3 is given with its conserved first and last residue. Fields, in order: V gene, clone size, J gene, D gene, CDR3 protein, CDR3 DNA. D genes are given only for firm matches. Part of the rows lack a size; the others show once, few, many or a class for expanded clones.

V: TRBV7-3; size: -; J: TRBJ2-1; D: -; CDR3: CASSRREGRRNEQFF; DNA: TGTGCCAGCAGCCGACGCGAGGGACGGAGGAATGAGCAGTTCTTC
V: TRBV6-4; size: -; J: TRBJ2-7; D: TRBD1; CDR3: CASRWSGQGAYEQYF; DNA: TGTGCCAGCAGGTGGTCGGGACAGGGGGCCTACGAGCAGTACTTC
V: TRBV29-1; size: -; J: TRBJ2-7; D: -; CDR3: CSATEVNEQYF; DNA: TGCAGCGCCACGGAGGTAAACGAGCAGTACTTC
V: TRBV6-5; size: -; J: TRBJ1-4; D: -; CDR3: CASSFRSTNEKLFF; DNA: TGTGCCAGCAGTTTTCGGTCAACTAATGAAAAACTGTTTTTT
V: TRBV18; size: -; J: TRBJ2-7; D: -; CDR3: CASSPPGRGEQYF; DNA: TGTGCCAGCTCACCACCGGGCAGGGGCGAGCAGTACTTC
V: TRBV7-9; size: once; J: TRBJ2-7; D: -; CDR3: CASSSPWERQQYF; DNA: TGTGCCAGCAGCTCGCCCTGGGAGCGTCAGCAGTACTTC
V: TRBV15; size: -; J: TRBJ2-1; D: -; CDR3: CATSRGVSGRPYNEQFF; DNA: TGTGCCACCAGCAGAGGGGTTAGCGGTAGACCTTACAATGAGCAGTTCTTC
V: TRBV2; size: -; J: TRBJ2-5; D: -; CDR3: CASKGRPEETQYF; DNA: TGTGCCAGCAAGGGCAGACCAGAAGAGACCCAGTACTTC
V: TRBV5-1; size: -; J: TRBJ1-6; D: TRBD1; CDR3: CASSIGQVNSPLHF; DNA: TGCGCCAGCAGCATAGGACAGGTGAATTCACCCCTCCACTTT
V: TRBV28; size: -; J: TRBJ1-1; D: -; CDR3: CASRYDRTNTEAFF; DNA: TGTGCCAGCAGATACGACAGAACTAACACTGAAGCTTTCTTT
V: TRBV7-3; size: -; J: TRBJ2-1; D: TRBD2; CDR3: CASSLDGTSGGEQFF; DNA: TGTGCCAGCAGCTTAGATGGGACTAGCGGTGGTGAGCAGTTCTTC